The rows below give T cell receptor beta chains drawn from one sample of a study of technical replicates of blood from several donors. The repertoire was sequenced with immunoSEQ multiplex PCR; TCRdb's copy has only in-frame clones and lacks some. Of 75,000 to 80,000 clones listed, approximately 94% are singletons. Material: T cells isolated from PBMCs. These receptors were collected from a human donor in good health. The CDR3 runs from the conserved cysteine through the conserved F or W. A D gene is named only where the DNA matches it firmly. Clone size is stated in some rows and not others, as once, few, many or a class when expanded.

v_call	j_call	d_call	clone_size	cdr3_aa	cdr3_nt
TRBV2	TRBJ1-1	TRBD1	.	CASSTGATNTEAFF	TGTGCCAGTTCGACAGGGGCCACGAACACTGAAGCTTTCTTT
TRBV19	TRBJ1-1	TRBD1	.	CASRGQGLWAFF	TGTGCCAGTAGAGGACAGGGTTTATGGGCTTTCTTT
TRBV6-1	TRBJ1-1	.	.	CASSDRLAAEAFF	TGTGCCAGCAGTGATAGGTTGGCGGCTGAAGCTTTCTTT
TRBV5-1	TRBJ2-1	TRBD2	.	CASSWSTSGANEQFF	TGCGCCAGCAGCTGGTCGACTAGCGGGGCAAATGAGCAGTTCTTC
TRBV10-3	TRBJ1-1	TRBD1	.	CAIRGGGEIEAFF	TGTGCCATCCGAGGAGGGGGCGAGATTGAAGCTTTCTTT
TRBV27	TRBJ1-1	TRBD1	once	CASSRTGGFAEAFF	TGTGCCAGCAGTCGGACAGGGGGGTTCGCTGAAGCTTTCTTT
TRBV27	TRBJ2-1	.	.	CASSLYQISNEQFF	TGTGCCAGCAGTTTATATCAGATATCCAATGAGCAGTTCTTC
TRBV10-1	TRBJ2-7	TRBD1	.	CASSGDREIYEQYF	TGCGCCAGCAGTGGGGACAGGGAAATCTACGAGCAGTACTTC
TRBV27	TRBJ2-5	.	.	CASSLAGLETQYF	TGTGCCAGCAGTTTAGCGGGCCTCGAGACCCAGTACTTC
TRBV6-6	TRBJ2-1	TRBD2	.	CASSSSGGNFNEQFF	TGTGCCAGCAGCTCGAGCGGGGGCAACTTCAATGAGCAGTTCTTC
TRBV5-1	TRBJ2-3	TRBD1	.	CASSRGQGAQDTQYF	TGCGCCAGCAGCAGGGGGCAGGGGGCTCAGGATACGCAGTATTTT
TRBV5-1	TRBJ2-3	TRBD2	.	CASSLGNLSPREGTDTQYF	TGCGCCAGCAGCTTGGGCAATCTTTCCCCGCGGGAGGGCACAGATACGCAGTATTTT
TRBV27	TRBJ1-2	TRBD1	once	CASSPGTGISGYTF	TGTGCCAGCAGTCCCGGGACAGGGATCTCTGGCTACACCTTC
TRBV5-1	TRBJ2-7	.	.	CASSLDRIYEQYF	TGCGCCAGCAGCTTAGACAGAATCTACGAGCAGTACTTC
TRBV9	TRBJ2-3	.	.	CASSYSRGGTDTQYF	TGTGCCAGCAGCTACTCTAGGGGCGGCACAGATACGCAGTATTTT
TRBV4-1	TRBJ2-1	TRBD2	.	CASRGQRGYNEQFF	TGCGCCAGCCGTGGTCAGCGGGGGTACAATGAGCAGTTCTTC
TRBV6-6	TRBJ1-2	.	.	CASSSLAQATNYGYTF	TGTGCCAGCAGTTCCCTGGCACAGGCCACTAACTATGGCTACACCTTC
TRBV15	TRBJ1-5	TRBD1	.	CATSRDGVGQPQHF	TGTGCCACCAGCAGAGACGGGGTGGGACAGCCCCAACATTTT
TRBV5-4	TRBJ2-7	TRBD2	.	CASSPLSGGGYEQYF	TGTGCCAGCAGCCCCCTGTCGGGGGGAGGCTACGAGCAGTACTTC
TRBV11-2	TRBJ2-7	.	once	CASRHRTAAIYEQYF	TGTGCCAGCAGACATAGGACAGCCGCAATCTACGAGCAGTACTTC
TRBV29-1	TRBJ2-7	.	.	CSASAGAFEQYF	TGCAGCGCAAGTGCGGGGGCGTTCGAGCAGTACTTC
TRBV19	TRBJ1-5	.	once	CASSIATTESQHF	TGTGCCAGTAGTATAGCCACGACAGAATCCCAGCATTTT
TRBV4-3	TRBJ2-6	TRBD2	.	CASSSGTRRTGANVLTF	TGCGCCAGCAGCAGCGGGACTAGAAGGACTGGGGCCAACGTCCTGACTTTC
TRBV7-3	TRBJ2-7	TRBD2	.	CASSLTSGSNEQYF	TGTGCCAGCAGCTTGACTAGCGGGAGCAACGAGCAGTACTTC
TRBV28	TRBJ2-7	.	.	CASSLNSPSYEQYF	TGTGCCAGCAGTTTAAATAGCCCCTCCTACGAGCAGTACTTC
TRBV2	TRBJ2-1	.	.	CASTSGSSYNEQFF	TGTGCCAGCACGAGCGGAAGCTCCTACAATGAGCAGTTCTTC
TRBV6-6	TRBJ2-7	TRBD2	.	CASRRTSGTIYEQYF	TGTGCCAGCAGGCGAACTAGCGGGACTATCTACGAGCAGTACTTC
TRBV10-3	TRBJ2-7	TRBD2	.	CAISAGTSYEQYF	TGTGCCATCAGTGCCGGGACTAGCTACGAGCAGTACTTC
TRBV7-6	TRBJ2-7	TRBD2	.	CASSSDTRASGGYEQYF	TGTGCCAGCAGCTCCGATACCAGGGCTAGCGGAGGCTACGAGCAGTACTTC
TRBV4-1	TRBJ2-5	.	.	CASSQEIGSETQYF	TGCGCCAGCAGCCAAGAAATTGGTAGTGAGACCCAGTACTTC
TRBV27	TRBJ2-1	.	.	CASSPRDFLSSYNEQFF	TGTGCCAGCAGTCCCAGGGACTTCTTGAGCTCCTACAATGAGCAGTTCTTC
TRBV11-2	TRBJ2-2	.	.	CASSLGSRTGELFF	TGTGCCAGCAGCTTAGGTTCTAGGACCGGGGAGCTGTTTTTT
TRBV12-5	TRBJ2-1	.	.	CASEGEMGNEQFF	TGTGCTAGTGAGGGGGAGATGGGAAATGAGCAGTTCTTC
TRBV6-6	TRBJ1-5	TRBD1	.	CASRGQGFNQPQHF	TGTGCCAGCAGGGGACAGGGGTTTAATCAGCCCCAGCATTTT
TRBV7-2	TRBJ2-5	TRBD1	.	CASSYRGSEETQYF	TGTGCCAGCAGCTACAGGGGTTCCGAAGAGACCCAGTACTTC
TRBV5-4	TRBJ2-6	.	.	CASSSSGSGANVLTF	TGTGCCAGCAGCTCAAGCGGATCTGGGGCCAACGTCCTGACTTTC
TRBV2	TRBJ1-5	.	.	CASSDPAGYSNQPQHF	TGTGCCAGCAGTGATCCCGCAGGGTATAGCAATCAGCCCCAGCATTTT
TRBV5-1	TRBJ2-3	.	.	CASSLGSGQTTTDTQYF	TGCGCCAGCAGCTTAGGATCTGGACAGACGACCACAGATACGCAGTATTTT
TRBV4-1	TRBJ2-1	.	.	CASSQEGGSSYNEQFF	TGCGCCAGCAGCCAAGAAGGGGGTAGCTCCTACAATGAGCAGTTCTTC
TRBV11-3	TRBJ2-7	.	.	CASSLQANSYEQYF	TGTGCCAGCAGCTTACAGGCCAATTCCTACGAGCAGTACTTC
TRBV5-1	TRBJ2-7	.	once	CASSPRDYEQYF	TGCGCCAGCAGCCCCCGGGACTACGAGCAGTACTTC
TRBV19	TRBJ1-1	.	.	CASSIVGAVSTEAFF	TGTGCCAGTAGTATAGTTGGGGCAGTTAGCACTGAAGCTTTCTTT
TRBV6-1	TRBJ1-2	.	.	CASSEAGSGYTF	TGTGCCAGCAGTGAAGCAGGGAGCGGCTACACCTTC
TRBV30	TRBJ2-1	TRBD2	once	CAWSLLSGTYNEQFF	TGTGCCTGGAGCCTTCTTAGCGGGACCTACAATGAGCAGTTCTTC
TRBV2	TRBJ2-7	.	.	CASRASYDYEQYF	TGTGCCAGCAGAGCTAGCTATGACTACGAGCAGTACTTC